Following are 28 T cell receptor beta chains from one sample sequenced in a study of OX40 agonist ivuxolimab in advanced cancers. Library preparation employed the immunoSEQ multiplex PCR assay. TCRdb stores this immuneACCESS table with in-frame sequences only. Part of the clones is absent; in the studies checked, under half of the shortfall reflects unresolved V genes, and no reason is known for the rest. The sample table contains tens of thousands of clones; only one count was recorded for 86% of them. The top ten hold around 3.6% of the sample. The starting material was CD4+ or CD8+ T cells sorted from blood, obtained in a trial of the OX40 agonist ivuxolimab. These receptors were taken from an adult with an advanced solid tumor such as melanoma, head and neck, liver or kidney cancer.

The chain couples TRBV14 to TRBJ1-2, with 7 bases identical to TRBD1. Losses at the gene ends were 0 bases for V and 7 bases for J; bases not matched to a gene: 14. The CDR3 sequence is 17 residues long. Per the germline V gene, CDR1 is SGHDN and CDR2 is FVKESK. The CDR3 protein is CASSQELRGTDPIGYTF. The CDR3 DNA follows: TGTGCCAGCAGCCAAGAATTGAGGGGGACAGACCCTATTGGCTACACCTTC.

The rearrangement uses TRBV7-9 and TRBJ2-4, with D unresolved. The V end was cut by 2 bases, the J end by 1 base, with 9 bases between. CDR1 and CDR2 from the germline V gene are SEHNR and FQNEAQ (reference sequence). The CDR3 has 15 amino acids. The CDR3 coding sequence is TGTGCCAGCAGCTTACCGTCGGGCGCCAAAAACATTCAGTACTTC. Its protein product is CASSLPSGAKNIQYF.

CDR3 nucleotide sequence: TGTGCCAGCAGTGACAGCAATCAGCCCCAGCATTTT. Its translation: CASSDSNQPQHF. This sequence joins TRBV28 and TRBJ1-5; D remains unclear. The CDR3 covers 12 residues. Germline assignment: CDR1 MDHEN and CDR2 SYDVKM. Deletions cut 5 bases from V and 1 base from J, with 3 bases between.

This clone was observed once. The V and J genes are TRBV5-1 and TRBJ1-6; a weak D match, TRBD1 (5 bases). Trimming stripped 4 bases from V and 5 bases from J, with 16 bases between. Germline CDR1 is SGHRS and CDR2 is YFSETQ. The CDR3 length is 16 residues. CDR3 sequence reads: CASSAGGGNDNSPLHF. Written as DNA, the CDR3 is TGCGCCAGCAGCGCGGGCGGGGGAAACGATAATTCACCCCTCCACTTT.

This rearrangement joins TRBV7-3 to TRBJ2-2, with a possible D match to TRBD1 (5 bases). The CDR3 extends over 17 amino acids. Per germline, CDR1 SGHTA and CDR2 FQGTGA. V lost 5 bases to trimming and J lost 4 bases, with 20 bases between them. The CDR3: CASSPKPRHQGTGELFF. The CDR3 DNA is TGTGCCAGCAGCCCAAAACCTCGACACCAGGGCACCGGGGAGCTGTTTTTT.

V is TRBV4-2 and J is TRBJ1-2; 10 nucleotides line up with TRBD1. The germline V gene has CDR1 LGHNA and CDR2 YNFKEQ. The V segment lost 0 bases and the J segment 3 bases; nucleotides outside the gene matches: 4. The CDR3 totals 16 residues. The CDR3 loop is CASSQEGTGDDYGYTF. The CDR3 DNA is TGTGCCAGCAGCCAAGAGGGGACAGGGGATGACTATGGCTACACCTTC.

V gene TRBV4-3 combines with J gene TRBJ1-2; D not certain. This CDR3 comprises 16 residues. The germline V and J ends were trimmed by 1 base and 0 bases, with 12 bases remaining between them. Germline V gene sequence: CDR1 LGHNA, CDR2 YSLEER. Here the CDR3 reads CASSQVTLRTNYGYTF. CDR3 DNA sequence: TGCGCCAGCAGCCAAGTAACCCTCAGGACTAACTATGGCTACACCTTC.

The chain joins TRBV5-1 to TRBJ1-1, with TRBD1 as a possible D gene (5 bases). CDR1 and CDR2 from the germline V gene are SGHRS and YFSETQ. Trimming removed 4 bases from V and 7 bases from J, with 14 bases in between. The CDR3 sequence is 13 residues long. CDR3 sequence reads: CASSPEVQGEAFF. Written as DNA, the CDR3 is TGCGCCAGCAGCCCGGAGGTCCAGGGTGAAGCTTTCTTT.

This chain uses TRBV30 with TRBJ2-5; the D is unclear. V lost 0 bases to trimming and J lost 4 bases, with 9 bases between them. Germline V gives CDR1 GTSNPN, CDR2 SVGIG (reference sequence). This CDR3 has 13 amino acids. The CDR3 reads CAWSVRIGETQYF. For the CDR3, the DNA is TGTGCCTGGAGTGTTAGGATCGGAGAGACCCAGTACTTC.

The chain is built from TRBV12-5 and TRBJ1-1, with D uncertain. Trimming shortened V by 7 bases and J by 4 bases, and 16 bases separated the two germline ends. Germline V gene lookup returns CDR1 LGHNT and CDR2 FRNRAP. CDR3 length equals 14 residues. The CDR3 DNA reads TGTGCTAGTGCCGAGAGGGCACGGAGCACTGAAGCTTTCTTT. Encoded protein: CASAERARSTEAFF.

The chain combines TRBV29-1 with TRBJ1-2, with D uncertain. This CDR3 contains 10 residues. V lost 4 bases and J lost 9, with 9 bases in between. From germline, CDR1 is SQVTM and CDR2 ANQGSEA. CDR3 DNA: TGCAGCGTTGGGGAGAGCCGCTACACCTTC. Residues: CSVGESRYTF.

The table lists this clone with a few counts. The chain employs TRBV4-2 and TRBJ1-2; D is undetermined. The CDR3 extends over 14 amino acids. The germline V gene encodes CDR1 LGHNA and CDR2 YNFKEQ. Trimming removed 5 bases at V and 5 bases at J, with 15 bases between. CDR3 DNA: TGTGCCAGCAGCGAAAGCGCAGCCTTATATGGCTACACCTTC. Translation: CASSESAALYGYTF.

CDR3 sequence reads: CASSLSEGGQPQHF. The CDR3 nucleotides read TGTGCCAGCAGCTTAAGTGAAGGGGGACAGCCCCAGCATTTT. This chain connects TRBV7-9 to TRBJ1-5; D is possibly TRBD1 (6 bases). This CDR3 contains 14 residues. Trimming shortened V by 2 bases and J by 7 bases, and 12 bases separated the two germline ends. The germline CDR1 and CDR2 sequences are SEHNR and FQNEAQ (reference sequence).

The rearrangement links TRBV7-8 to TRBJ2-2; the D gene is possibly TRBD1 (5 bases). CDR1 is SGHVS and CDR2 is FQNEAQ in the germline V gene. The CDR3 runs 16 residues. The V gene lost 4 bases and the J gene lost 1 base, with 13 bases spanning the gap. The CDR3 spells CASSSWAGLNTGELFF. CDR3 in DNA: TGTGCCAGCAGCTCCTGGGCAGGGTTGAACACCGGGGAGCTGTTTTTT.

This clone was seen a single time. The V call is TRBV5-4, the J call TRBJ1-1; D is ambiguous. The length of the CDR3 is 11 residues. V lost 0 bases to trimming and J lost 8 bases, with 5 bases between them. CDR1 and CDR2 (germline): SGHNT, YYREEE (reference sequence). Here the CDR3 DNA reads TGTGCCAGCAGCTTGGACAGAGAAGCTTTCTTT. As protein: CASSLDREAFF.

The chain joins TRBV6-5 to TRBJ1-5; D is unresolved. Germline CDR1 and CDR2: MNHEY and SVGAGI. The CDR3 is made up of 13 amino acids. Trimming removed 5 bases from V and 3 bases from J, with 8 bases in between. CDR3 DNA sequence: TGTGCCAGCAGTCAGCGAGTCAATCAGCCCCAGCATTTT. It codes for CASSQRVNQPQHF.

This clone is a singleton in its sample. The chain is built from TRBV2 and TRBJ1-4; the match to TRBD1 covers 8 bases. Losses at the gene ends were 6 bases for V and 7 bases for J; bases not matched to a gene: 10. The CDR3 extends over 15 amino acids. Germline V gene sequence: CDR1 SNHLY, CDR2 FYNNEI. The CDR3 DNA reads TGTGCCAGCAGAAAGACAGGGGCGGGTGGTGAAAAACTGTTTTTT. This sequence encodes CASRKTGAGGEKLFF.

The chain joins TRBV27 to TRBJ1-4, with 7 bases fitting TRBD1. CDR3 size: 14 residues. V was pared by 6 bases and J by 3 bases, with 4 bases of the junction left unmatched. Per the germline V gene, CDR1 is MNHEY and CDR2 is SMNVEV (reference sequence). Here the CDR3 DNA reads TGTGCCAGCAGACCGGGACAGCCTAATGAAAAACTGTTTTTT. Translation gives CASRPGQPNEKLFF.

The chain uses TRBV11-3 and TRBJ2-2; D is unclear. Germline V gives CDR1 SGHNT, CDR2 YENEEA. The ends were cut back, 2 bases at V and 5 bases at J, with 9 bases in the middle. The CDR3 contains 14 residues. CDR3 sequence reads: CASSLRLSTGELFF. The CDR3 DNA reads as TGTGCCAGCAGCTTAAGACTCTCGACCGGGGAGCTGTTTTTT.

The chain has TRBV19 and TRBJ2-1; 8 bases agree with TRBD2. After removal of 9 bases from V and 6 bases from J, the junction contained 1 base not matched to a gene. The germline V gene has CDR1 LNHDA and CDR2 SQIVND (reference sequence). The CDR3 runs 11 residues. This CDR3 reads CASRGGNEQFF. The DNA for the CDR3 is TGTGCCAGCCGGGGGGGCAATGAGCAGTTCTTC.

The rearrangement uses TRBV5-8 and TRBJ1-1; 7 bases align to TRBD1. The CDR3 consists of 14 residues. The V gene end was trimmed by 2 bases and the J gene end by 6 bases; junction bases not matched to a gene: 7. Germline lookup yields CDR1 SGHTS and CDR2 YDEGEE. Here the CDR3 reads CASSLGGRHPEAFF. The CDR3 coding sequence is TGTGCCAGCAGCTTAGGGGGCAGACACCCTGAAGCTTTCTTT.

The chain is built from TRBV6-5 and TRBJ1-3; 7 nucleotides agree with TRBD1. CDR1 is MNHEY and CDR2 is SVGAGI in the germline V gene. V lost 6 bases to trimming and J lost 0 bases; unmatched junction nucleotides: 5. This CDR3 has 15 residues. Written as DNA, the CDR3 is TGTGCCAGCAGACGGACAGGCAGCTCTGGAAACACCATATATTTT. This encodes CASRRTGSSGNTIYF.

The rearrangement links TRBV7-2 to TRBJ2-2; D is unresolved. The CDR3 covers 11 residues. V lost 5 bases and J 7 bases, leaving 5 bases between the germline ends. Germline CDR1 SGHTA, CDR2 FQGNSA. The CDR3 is CASSLNGELFF. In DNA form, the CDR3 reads TGTGCCAGCAGCCTTAACGGGGAGCTGTTTTTT.

The CDR3 is CASSQGPSPLHF. In DNA form, the CDR3 reads TGCGCCAGCAGCCAAGGTCCATCACCCCTCCACTTT. The chain carries TRBV4-1 and TRBJ1-6; D unresolved. Germline V gene data show CDR1 as MGHRA and CDR2 as YSYEKL. Trimming cost V 1 base and J 10 bases, with 5 bases left between them. The CDR3 has 12 amino acids.

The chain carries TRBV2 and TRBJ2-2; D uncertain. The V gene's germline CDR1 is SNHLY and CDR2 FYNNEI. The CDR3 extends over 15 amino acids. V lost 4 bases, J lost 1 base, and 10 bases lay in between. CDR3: CASSGLSGNTGELFF. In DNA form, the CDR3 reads TGTGCCAGCAGTGGGTTGTCAGGGAACACCGGGGAGCTGTTTTTT.

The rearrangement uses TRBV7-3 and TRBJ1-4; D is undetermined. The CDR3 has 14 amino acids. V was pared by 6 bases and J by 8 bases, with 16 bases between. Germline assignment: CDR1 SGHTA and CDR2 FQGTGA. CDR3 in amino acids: CASSPGGVEEKLFF. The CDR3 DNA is TGTGCCAGCAGTCCCGGTGGGGTGGAGGAAAAACTGTTTTTT.

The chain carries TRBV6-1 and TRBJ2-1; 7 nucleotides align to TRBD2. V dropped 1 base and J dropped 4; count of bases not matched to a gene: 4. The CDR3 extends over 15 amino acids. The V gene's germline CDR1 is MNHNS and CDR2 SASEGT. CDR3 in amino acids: CASSEVASGYNEQFF. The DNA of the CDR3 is TGTGCCAGCAGTGAAGTGGCTAGCGGTTACAATGAGCAGTTCTTC.

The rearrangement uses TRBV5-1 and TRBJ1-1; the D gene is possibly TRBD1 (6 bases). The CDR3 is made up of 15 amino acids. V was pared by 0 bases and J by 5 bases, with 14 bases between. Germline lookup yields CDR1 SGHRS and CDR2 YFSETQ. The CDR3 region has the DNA TGCGCCAGCAGCTTGGCGGGGGTTCAGGGGACTGAAGCTTTCTTT. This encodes CASSLAGVQGTEAFF.